The clone carrying this TCR beta chain was seen more than once but under ten times. The antigen remains unidentified. The sample comes from a study of T cell repertoires in cytomegalovirus infection. On the study more broadly: HLA-B-restricted CMV epitopes that are well studied, plus recently identified HLA-C-restricted ones, were used by the study. It was the public TCR beta signatures that indicated both CMV infection and matching HLA type.

Trimming stripped 1 base from V and 6 bases from J, with 11 bases between. There are 14 residues in the CDR3. The germline CDR1 and CDR2 sequences are SGHTA and FQGNSA. TCRdb itself ran the reads through MiXCR, one entry per CDR3 protein. There are about 900,000 distinct CDR3 sequences in the sample; approximately 30% occur only once, and around an eighth lies in the top ten. Study conclusions and caveats: There were carriers of CMV plus the relevant HLA, and cumulative public TCR beta family frequency identified them. CMV-specific HLA-C-restricted TCR beta clonotypes dominated the ex vivo response.

This material consisted of cultured CD8+ T cells from PBMCs, taken from culture after CMV antigen stimulation. The V gene is TRBV7-2, the J gene TRBJ2-3; D perhaps matches TRBD2 (6 bases). The source is a human donor in good health (CMV status not recorded). Some clones in this sample may be carry-over from other donors' samples. CDR3 region: CASSLGVLADTQYF. CDR3 DNA sequence: TGTGCCAGCAGCTTAGGAGTACTAGCTGATACGCAGTATTTT.